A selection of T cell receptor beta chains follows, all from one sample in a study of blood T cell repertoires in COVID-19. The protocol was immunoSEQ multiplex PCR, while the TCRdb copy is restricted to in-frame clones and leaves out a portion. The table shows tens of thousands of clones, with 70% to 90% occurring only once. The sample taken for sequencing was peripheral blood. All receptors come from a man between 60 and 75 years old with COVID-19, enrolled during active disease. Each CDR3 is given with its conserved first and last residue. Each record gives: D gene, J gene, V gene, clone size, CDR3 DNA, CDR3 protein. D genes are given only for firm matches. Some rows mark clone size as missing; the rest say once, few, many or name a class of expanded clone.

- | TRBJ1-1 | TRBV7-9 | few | TGTGCCAGCAGCTTAAGCGTTGGCACTGAAGCTTTCTTT | CASSLSVGTEAFF
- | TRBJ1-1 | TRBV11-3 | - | TGTGCCAGCAGCCCGGAGACTTTGAACACTGAAGCTTTCTTT | CASSPETLNTEAFF
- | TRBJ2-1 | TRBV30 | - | TGTGCCTGGAGTCCACAGGGCAATGAGCAGTTCTTC | CAWSPQGNEQFF
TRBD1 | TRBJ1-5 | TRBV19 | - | TGTGCCAGCAGCGGGACAGGGGCGACTCAGCCCCAGCATTTT | CASSGTGATQPQHF
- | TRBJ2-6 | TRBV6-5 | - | TGTGCCAGCAGCGGACATATCTCTGGGGCCAACGTCCTGACTTTC | CASSGHISGANVLTF
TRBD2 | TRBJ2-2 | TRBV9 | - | TGTGCCAGCAGCGTAAGATCCAGGGAGGGCACCGGGGAGCTGTTTTTT | CASSVRSREGTGELFF
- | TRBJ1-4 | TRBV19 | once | TGTGCCAGTAGTGAGACAGGAGAAAAACTGTTTTTT | CASSETGEKLFF
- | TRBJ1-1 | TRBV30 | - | TGTGCCTGGAGTGTACAGGCCAGTGAAGCTTTCTTT | CAWSVQASEAFF
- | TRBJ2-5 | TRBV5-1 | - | TGCGCCAGCAGCAGCGTAGGACAGTACCAAGAGACCCAGTACTTC | CASSSVGQYQETQYF
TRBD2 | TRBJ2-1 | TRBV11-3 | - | TGTGCCAGCAGTTCCGGGACTAGCGGGGTACTCTACAATGAGCAGTTCTTC | CASSSGTSGVLYNEQFF
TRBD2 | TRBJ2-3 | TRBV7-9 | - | TGTGCCAGCAGCCTTCCGGGACTAGTATCTGGTACGCAGTATTTT | CASSLPGLVSGTQYF
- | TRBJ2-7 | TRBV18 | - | TGTGCCAGCTCACCAAACAGGGACTACGAGCAGTACTTC | CASSPNRDYEQYF
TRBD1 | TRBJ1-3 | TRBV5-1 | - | TGCGCCAGCAGCTTGGATGGGACAGGGTGGAACACCATATATTTT | CASSLDGTGWNTIYF
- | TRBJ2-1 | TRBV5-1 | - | TGCGCCAGTAAAAAAGGGGGAACCGGCTACAATGAGCAGTTCTTC | CASKKGGTGYNEQFF
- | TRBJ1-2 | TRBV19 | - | TGTGCCAGCAGTTCGATGGTTGGAGGGGGCTACACCTTC | CASSSMVGGGYTF
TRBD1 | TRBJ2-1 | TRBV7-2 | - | TGTGCCAGCAGAGCCCCGGGCCAGGGACAGCCGCTTGAGCAGTTCTTC | CASRAPGQGQPLEQFF
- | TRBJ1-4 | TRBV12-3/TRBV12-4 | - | TGTGCCAGCACCCAAAGAGGAAAACTGTTTTTT | CASTQRGKLFF
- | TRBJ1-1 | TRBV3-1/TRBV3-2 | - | TGTGCCAGCAGCCATCTAACCGGGGACACTGAAGCTTTCTTT | CASSHLTGDTEAFF
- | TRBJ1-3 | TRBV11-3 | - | TGTGCCAGCAGCAACCCTTACTCCGATGTCGGAAACACCATATATTTT | CASSNPYSDVGNTIYF
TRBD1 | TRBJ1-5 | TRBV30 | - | TGTGCCTGGAGTCTCACCGGACAGGGAAGCAATCAGCCCCAGCATTTT | CAWSLTGQGSNQPQHF